These 7 T cell receptor beta chains came from one sample sequenced in a study of T cell responses to AZD1222 COVID-19 vaccine. TCRdb keeps only in-frame clones here, not all; method: immunoSEQ multiplex PCR. Among 45,000 to 65,000 clones listed, roughly 87% were seen once. The sample here was peripheral blood, taken 28 days after the second AZD1222 dose. The receptors originated from an adult who received the AZD1222 COVID-19 vaccine.

This clone was detected only a few times. The rearrangement links TRBV28 to TRBJ2-1; perhaps TRBD2 as D (5 bases). The CDR3 loop spans 12 amino acids. CDR1 is MDHEN, CDR2 SYDVKM, per germline. The ends were cut back, 8 bases at V and 8 bases at J, with 13 bases in the middle. The DNA for the CDR3 is TGTGCCAGCGGCCAGGTGAGGGATGAGCAGTTCTTC. Translation gives CASGQVRDEQFF.

V gene TRBV27 combines with J gene TRBJ1-5; D is undetermined. The germline gives CDR1 MNHEY, CDR2 SMNVEV (reference sequence). The ends were cut back, 4 bases at V and 3 bases at J, with 7 bases in the middle. The CDR3 is made up of 13 amino acids. CDR3: CASSSKNNQPQHF. CDR3 in DNA: TGTGCCAGCAGTTCAAAGAACAATCAGCCCCAGCATTTT.

V and J are TRBV19 and TRBJ1-5; D possibly corresponds to TRBD1 (6 bases). The CDR3 has 15 residues. Trimming stripped 3 bases from V and 2 bases from J, with 11 bases between. The germline V gene has CDR1 LNHDA and CDR2 SQIVND (reference sequence). In nucleotides, the CDR3 is TGTGCCAGTAGTATGGGGGGCGGGGGCAATCAGCCCCAGCATTTT. Translation: CASSMGGGGNQPQHF.

The J gene is TRBJ2-7, the V gene TRBV5-1, with 8 bases aligning to TRBD1. Germline CDR1 and CDR2: SGHRS and YFSETQ. This CDR3 is 13 amino acids long. J was trimmed by 2 bases and V by 6 bases; bases with no gene match: 4. CDR3 bases: TGCGCCAGCACCCGGGACAGGACCTACGAGCAGTACTTC. Its protein product is CASTRDRTYEQYF.

The V call is TRBV6-2 or TRBV6-3, the J call TRBJ2-7, with 12 nucleotides matching TRBD1. The CDR3 runs 18 residues. Germline trimming cut 2 bases from V and 3 bases from J; bases unmatched to any gene: 11. Germline V gives CDR1 MNHEY, CDR2 SVGEGT. Here the CDR3 reads CASSYLRRGTGGHYEQYF. The CDR3 coding sequence is TGTGCCAGCAGTTACCTCCGTAGAGGGACAGGGGGCCACTACGAGCAGTACTTC.

The rearrangement uses TRBV6-1 and TRBJ2-7; D might be TRBD1 or TRBD2, each matching 6 bases. The germline gives CDR1 MNHNS, CDR2 SASEGT. Trimming pared 2 bases from V and 4 bases from J, leaving 9 bases between. The CDR3 totals 13 residues. CDR3 sequence reads: CASSEIGGYEQYF. The CDR3 DNA sequence: TGTGCCAGCAGTGAAATAGGGGGGTACGAGCAGTACTTC.

CDR3 nucleotides: TGCGCCAGCAGCCCTAGACAGGTTAATGAAAAACTGTTTTTT. It encodes CASSPRQVNEKLFF. The rearrangement joins TRBV5-1 to TRBJ1-4, with D possibly being TRBD1 (6 bases). In germline, CDR1 is SGHRS, CDR2 YFSETQ. The CDR3 extends over 14 amino acids. The V and J ends lost 4 bases and 4 bases respectively, with 11 bases between them.